These 8 T cell receptor beta chains were sequenced from one sample in a study of T cell responses to AZD1222 COVID-19 vaccine. Profiling relied on immunoSEQ multiplex PCR, and the TCRdb table lists in-frame clones only, not all of them. The table shows roughly 200,000 clones, with 80% to 95% occurring only once. The material was peripheral blood, obtained 28 days after the second dose of the MenACWY control vaccine. The receptors shown here come from an adult who received the MenACWY meningococcal vaccine as a control.

V gene TRBV19 combines with J gene TRBJ1-5; 9 nucleotides line up with TRBD1. The CDR3 loop spans 14 amino acids. Looked up from germline, CDR1 is LNHDA and CDR2 is SQIVND (reference sequence). V lost 10 bases, J lost 4 bases, and 8 bases stayed unmatched. The CDR3 is CATLGTGRNQPQHF. CDR3 nucleotide sequence: TGTGCCACCCTTGGGACAGGGCGAAATCAGCCCCAGCATTTT.

V gene TRBV4-1 combines with J gene TRBJ1-4; 7 positions agree with TRBD1. CDR1 MGHRA and CDR2 YSYEKL come from the germline V gene. The length of the CDR3 is 18 residues. The ends lost 4 bases at V and 0 bases at J; junction bases unmatched: 11. In DNA form, the CDR3 reads TGCGCCAGCAGCCCAGTTGGGGACAGTACAGCAACTAATGAAAAACTGTTTTTT. It encodes CASSPVGDSTATNEKLFF.

In DNA, the CDR3 is TGCGCCAGCAGCCAAGATCTTCAGCAGCCCCAGCATTTT. This encodes CASSQDLQQPQHF. The chain employs TRBV4-3 and TRBJ1-5; D remains unclear. This CDR3 contains 13 residues. V was pared by 0 bases and J by 7 bases, with 7 bases between. Germline CDR1 reads LGHNA; CDR2 reads YSLEER.

This chain connects TRBV6-1 to TRBJ1-5; D is perhaps TRBD1 (6 bases). The CDR3 runs 16 residues. Germline V CDR1 and CDR2: MNHNS, SASEGT. V shed 4 bases and J shed 0 bases, with 13 bases lying between them. CDR3 protein: CASSGQAPYSNQPQHF. The CDR3 bases are TGTGCCAGCAGTGGACAGGCGCCTTATAGCAATCAGCCCCAGCATTTT.

The genes are TRBV7-3 and TRBJ1-5, with D hard to call. V was shortened by 1 base and J by 4 bases, with 5 bases between the two germline ends. The CDR3 runs 13 residues. Per the germline V gene, CDR1 is SGHTA and CDR2 is FQGTGA. This CDR3 is CASSLSRNQPQHF. CDR3 bases: TGTGCCAGCAGCTTAAGCCGTAATCAGCCCCAGCATTTT.

V gene TRBV19 combines with J gene TRBJ1-2, with D tentatively TRBD1 (6 bases). In germline, CDR1 is LNHDA, CDR2 SQIVND (reference sequence). The CDR3 extends over 15 amino acids. V was shortened by 5 bases and J by 3 bases, with 16 bases between the two germline ends. CDR3 coding DNA: TGTGCCAGTAGTGCCGACAGGCCCCGTTACTATGGCTACACCTTC. Translation: CASSADRPRYYGYTF.

This clone was recorded only once. The junction departs from the called germline gene at one end, perhaps through a read error. The same CDR3 can be traced to other DNA sequences in this sample. The genes are TRBV7-7 and TRBJ2-5; D may be TRBD2 (7 bases). The V gene's germline CDR1 is SSHAT and CDR2 FNYEAQ (reference sequence). The CDR3 covers 15 residues. CDR3 DNA sequence: TGTGCTAGCAGCTTAACGGGGGGCCGACAAGAGACCCAGTACTTC. Translating it yields CASSLTGGRQETQYF.

This clone was recorded only once. The J gene is TRBJ1-6, the V gene TRBV6-5, with D perhaps TRBD1 (5 bases). The CDR3 length is 15 residues. Germline V lookup: CDR1 MNHEY, CDR2 SVGAGI. V lost 0 bases to trimming and J lost 10 bases, with 13 bases between them. CDR3 in DNA: TGTGCCAGCAGTTACTCAAATGGGGGAAGCTCACCCCTCCACTTT. It codes for CASSYSNGGSSPLHF.